Below, one T cell receptor (beta chain) is given with its context. Antigen specificity is unknown. TCRdb fed the RT-PCR reads into MiXCR, producing one record per CDR3 protein. Of about 500,000 distinct CDR3 sequences listed, about 15% are singletons. The sample is drawn from a study of response to subunit inactivated influenza vaccine. Whole-study results and caveats: The authors put forward the suggestion that each seasonal influenza vaccination may bring in only a limited number of new T cells.

The V gene end was trimmed by 0 bases and the J gene end by 7 bases; junction bases not matched to a gene: 14. CDR1 and CDR2 (germline): SGHVS, FQNEAQ. The CDR3 is 17 residues long. This chain uses TRBV7-8 with TRBJ1-2, with TRBD1 matching over 7 bases. The sample here was CD4+ T cells sorted from PBMCs, taken roughly 24 months after vaccination. This receptor was obtained from a man aged 50 to 69 who received an inactivated influenza vaccine. The CDR3 DNA follows: TGTGCCAGCAGCTTAGCCTACAGGACAGGTTCTGGGGGTGGCTACACCTTC. This encodes CASSLAYRTGSGGGYTF.